Sequencing of this T cell receptor (beta chain) was carried out in a study of long-term antiretroviral therapy in people with HIV. Looking at the study overall: Samples from the earliest time points predate the 2015 immediate-ART recommendation by about a decade. General observations from the study: Blood obtained between the mid-2000s and the late 2010s may reflect older ART regimens.

Version v3.0 of the immunoSEQ assay ran at survey level. Sequenced by immunoSEQ multiplex PCR; TCRdb stores in-frame clones only, minus some. Among some 24,000 clones, approximately 86% were seen once, and the ten largest hold about 8.7%. Concerning this clone: Its antigen is unknown.

Each HIV-infected participant was given treatment in the United States. Trimming left V 4 bases short and J 6 bases short, with 7 bases between. CDR3 length equals 12 residues. CDR1 SGHAT and CDR2 FQNNGV come from the germline V gene. The rearrangement joins TRBV11-2 to TRBJ2-4, with D tentatively TRBD1 (6 bases). The TCR comes from a man over 45 with HIV. The specimen was unsorted PBMCs, collected 1.8 years before starting antiretroviral therapy. Written as DNA, the CDR3 is TGTGCCAGCAGCTCACAGGGAAACATTCAGTACTTC. It is translated as CASSSQGNIQYF.